Listed below are T cell receptor beta chains from one sample, sequenced in a study of blood T cell repertoires in COVID-19. Assay used: immunoSEQ multiplex PCR; TCRdb lists only in-frame clones, some missing. The table lists a few hundred thousand clones, around 85% of them singletons. Sequenced: peripheral blood. These receptor sequences come from a human donor in a cohort sampled during active COVID-19. Each CDR3 is given with its conserved first and last residue. The D gene is left open where the match is weak. Only part of the rows carry a size: once, few, many, or a class if the clone is expanded.

size	D	J	V	DNA	CDR3
once	TRBD1	TRBJ2-7	TRBV19	TGTGCCAGTAGTATCGAGACAGGGTCGGGCTCCGAGCAGTACTTC	CASSIETGSGSEQYF
-	TRBD1	TRBJ2-4	TRBV19	TGTGCCAGTAGTGAATACAGGGGGCAGGAGTACTTC	CASSEYRGQEYF
-	TRBD1	TRBJ2-2	TRBV5-1	TGCGCCAGCAGCCCAGGACAGGGTCGAACCACCGGGGAGCTGTTTTTT	CASSPGQGRTTGELFF
-	-	TRBJ2-3	TRBV11-1	TGTGCCAGCAGCCCCCGGAAGGGCAGGGGCACAGATACGCAGTATTTT	CASSPRKGRGTDTQYF
-	-	TRBJ2-7	TRBV20-1	TGCAGTGCTAGTGAGGACAGCTACGAGCAGTACTTC	CSASEDSYEQYF
-	-	TRBJ2-7	TRBV6-5	TGTGCCAGCAGTTACCTAACTAGCCGGTACGAGCAGTACTTC	CASSYLTSRYEQYF
-	TRBD1	TRBJ2-5	TRBV5-1	TGCGCCAGCAGCTCCGGGACAGAAGAGACCCAGTACTTC	CASSSGTEETQYF
-	-	TRBJ1-1	TRBV7-6	TGTGCCAGCAGCTTAGGCCCAGGGTCAGACACTGAAGCTTTCTTT	CASSLGPGSDTEAFF
once	-	TRBJ1-2	TRBV30	TGTGCCTGGAGTGCCACAGTCATCTATGGCTACACCTTC	CAWSATVIYGYTF
-	TRBD1	TRBJ1-2	TRBV19	TGTGCCAGTACCCCGACAGGGACCTCTCGGTATGGCTACACCTTC	CASTPTGTSRYGYTF
-	-	TRBJ1-5	TRBV6-1	TGTGCCAGCAGTGAAGAGGCAGGAAAGTATAGCAATCAGCCCCAGCATTTT	CASSEEAGKYSNQPQHF
few	TRBD1	TRBJ2-1	TRBV25-1	TGTGCCAGCAGTGACGGGGGACAGGGAAGGAATGAGCAGTTCTTC	CASSDGGQGRNEQFF
-	TRBD1	TRBJ2-7	TRBV25-1	TGTGCCAGCAGTGAGGGGACAGGGGGCTACGAGCAGTACTTC	CASSEGTGGYEQYF
-	TRBD1	TRBJ1-2	TRBV9	TGTGCCAGCAGCACCGATCCCGGGACAGGGACCTATGGCTACACCTTC	CASSTDPGTGTYGYTF
-	TRBD1	TRBJ1-1	TRBV4-1	TGCGCCAGCAGCCAGAGGGACAGCTTAATGAACACTGAAGCTTTCTTT	CASSQRDSLMNTEAFF
-	TRBD1	TRBJ1-4	TRBV30	TGTGCCTGGAGTTACACAGGGGGTTTTGAAAAACTGTTTTTT	CAWSYTGGFEKLFF
few	TRBD2	TRBJ2-3	TRBV28	TGTGCCAGCACCATTGGGGGACTAGGGTCAGATACGCAGTATTTT	CASTIGGLGSDTQYF
-	-	TRBJ1-6	TRBV30	TGTGCCTGGAGCCCCGGGGGGATTCAGTCACCCCTCCACTTT	CAWSPGGIQSPLHF
once	-	TRBJ2-1	TRBV5-1	TGCGCCAGCAGCTTAATCCTGAATGAGCAGTTCTTC	CASSLILNEQFF
few	-	TRBJ2-1	TRBV9	TGTGCCAGCAGTTTATGGGGGGTCAATGAGCAGTTCTTC	CASSLWGVNEQFF
-	-	TRBJ1-6	TRBV9	TGTGCCAGCAGCCCTAGAGCGGGCGGGTCGATTAAAAATTCACCCCTCCACTTT	CASSPRAGGSIKNSPLHF
few	-	TRBJ2-1	TRBV10-3	TGTGCCATCAGTGAGTCCGGGTTTGAGCAGTTCTTC	CAISESGFEQFF
few	TRBD2	TRBJ2-7	TRBV6-5	TGTGCCAGCAGGAACTATCTAGCGGGAGCCTACGAGCAGTACTTC	CASRNYLAGAYEQYF
-	TRBD1	TRBJ1-1	TRBV13	TGTGCCAGCAGCCCCTGGGACAGGGGTCGGAACACTGAAGCTTTCTTT	CASSPWDRGRNTEAFF
few	TRBD2	TRBJ2-5	TRBV5-4	TGTGCCAGCAGCCCCAGGACCGGGACTAGCGGGGGGATAAAGACCCAGTACTTC	CASSPRTGTSGGIKTQYF
-	-	TRBJ2-7	TRBV6-2/TRBV6-3	TGTGCCAGCAGTTCGGCGGGAACTTACGAGCAGTACTTC	CASSSAGTYEQYF
-	-	TRBJ1-2	TRBV24-1	TGTGCCACCAGTGGGAACAGCAACTATGGCTACACCTTC	CATSGNSNYGYTF
-	TRBD1	TRBJ2-7	TRBV5-1	TGCGCCAGCAGCTTAAACAGGGGCGCCTACGAGCAGTACTTC	CASSLNRGAYEQYF
-	-	TRBJ1-2	TRBV7-2	TGTGCCAGCAGCTTATTAGCGGGTTTCGTCTATGGCTACACCTTC	CASSLLAGFVYGYTF
-	-	TRBJ1-6	TRBV7-9	TGTGCCAGCAGCCCCTCTTCCAATTCACCCCTCCACTTT	CASSPSSNSPLHF
-	-	TRBJ1-3	TRBV19	TGTGCCAGTAGTCCCAGTGGAAACACCATATATTTT	CASSPSGNTIYF
-	-	TRBJ1-2	TRBV5-6	TGTGCCAGCAGCCCGGGCGGGGGGGCGCGGGGCTACACCTTC	CASSPGGGARGYTF
-	-	TRBJ2-7	TRBV5-6	TGTGCCAGCAGCTTTGGACAACTCGGGTACTTC	CASSFGQLGYF
-	-	TRBJ2-7	TRBV11-1	TGTGCCAGCAGCTTAACAGAGGGCGAGCAGTACTTC	CASSLTEGEQYF
-	TRBD2	TRBJ2-7	TRBV27	TGTGCCAGCAGTACCCCTAGCGGGGGGAGGTACGAGCAGTACTTC	CASSTPSGGRYEQYF
-	TRBD1	TRBJ1-1	TRBV9	TGTGCCAGCAGCCAGGGACAGGGGAGCACTGAAGCTTTCTTT	CASSQGQGSTEAFF
once	TRBD1	TRBJ1-2	TRBV29-1	TGCAGCTTTGGACAGGGCTTTAGGGCGGATGGCTACACCTTC	CSFGQGFRADGYTF
-	-	TRBJ1-3	TRBV3-1/TRBV3-2	TGTGCCAGCAGCCGAAGGGGTTCGGGAAACACCATATATTTT	CASSRRGSGNTIYF
-	TRBD1	TRBJ1-2	TRBV6-5	TGTGCCAGCACTCTGACAGGGTCTTATGGCTACACCTTC	CASTLTGSYGYTF
-	-	TRBJ2-7	TRBV29-1	TGCAGCGTTGACCCGACAGGAGACTACGAGCAGTACTTC	CSVDPTGDYEQYF
-	TRBD2	TRBJ2-1	TRBV6-6	TGTGCCAGCAGTTACCCGGGACTAGCGGGGGGAAATGAGCAGTTCTTC	CASSYPGLAGGNEQFF
-	TRBD2	TRBJ2-3	TRBV11-3	TGTGCCAGCAGCCCTAGGGATAGCGGGGACACAGATACGCAGTATTTT	CASSPRDSGDTDTQYF
-	TRBD1	TRBJ1-2	TRBV24-1	TGTGCCACCTCCAGGGGGAACTATGGCTACACCTTC	CATSRGNYGYTF
-	-	TRBJ1-3	TRBV30	TGTGCCTGGAGGCCCGGGACGCGGGAAAACACCATATATTTT	CAWRPGTRENTIYF
-	-	TRBJ2-7	TRBV18	TGTGCCAGCTCACCACCGACACAGATCGAGCAGTACTTC	CASSPPTQIEQYF
-	-	TRBJ1-1	TRBV29-1	TGCAGCGTTCCGGCAGGGTATGGGAACACTGAAGCTTTCTTT	CSVPAGYGNTEAFF
-	-	TRBJ2-3	TRBV5-1	TGCGCCAGCAGCTTGCGATTCGGGAAGGCCACAGATACGCAGTATTTT	CASSLRFGKATDTQYF
-	-	TRBJ1-3	TRBV7-2	TGTGCCAGCAGCTTAGATCCAGGGACTGGAAACACCATATATTTT	CASSLDPGTGNTIYF
-	-	TRBJ2-7	TRBV27	TGTGCCAGCAGTGACGGGACACAATCCTACGAGCAGTACTTC	CASSDGTQSYEQYF
once	TRBD1	TRBJ1-2	TRBV20-1	TGCAGTGCTAATGAAGGGACAGGGCGTAACTATGGCTACACCTTC	CSANEGTGRNYGYTF
-	-	TRBJ1-2	TRBV19	TGTGCCAGTAGTATAGGTGGCGGCTACACCTTC	CASSIGGGYTF
-	TRBD1	TRBJ2-3	TRBV6-5	TGTGCCAGCAGTCCGCACAGGGGAATCACAGATACGCAGTATTTT	CASSPHRGITDTQYF
once	-	TRBJ1-3	TRBV18	TGTGCCAGCTCAGCCTCGGGTAACCCCATATATTTT	CASSASGNPIYF
-	-	TRBJ2-7	TRBV30	TGTGCCTGGAGTGTGGGCCAGGGATTTAACGAGCAGTACTTC	CAWSVGQGFNEQYF
many	-	TRBJ2-3	TRBV5-1	TGCGCCAGCAGCTTGTTAGGCCTAGCTGGCGATACGCAGTATTTT	CASSLLGLAGDTQYF
-	TRBD2	TRBJ2-3	TRBV2	TGTGCCAGCAGACGACGGGACTACCCAAGGGATACGCAGTATTTT	CASRRRDYPRDTQYF
once	-	TRBJ1-1	TRBV7-9	TGTGCCAGCAGGATAGGGGTTTTGAACACTGAAGCTTTCTTT	CASRIGVLNTEAFF
-	-	TRBJ1-2	TRBV6-5	TGTGCCAGCAGTTACTCGCAGGACTCTGAGGACACCTTC	CASSYSQDSEDTF
-	TRBD2	TRBJ2-1	TRBV10-1	TGCGCCAGCAGGGCCCGACTAGCTGCTGAGCAGTTCTTC	CASRARLAAEQFF
-	TRBD2	TRBJ2-3	TRBV6-4	TGTGCCAGCAGTGACTCGAAACTAGCGGGGGCCCGCACAGATACGCAGTATTTT	CASSDSKLAGARTDTQYF